This TCR beta chain emerged from a study of T cell changes during pregnancy in multiple sclerosis. Clones were read by immunoSEQ multiplex PCR, and TCRdb kept only the in-frame ones, dropping some. The sample includes 50,000 to 70,000 clones, 91% of them seen just once. From germline, CDR1 is LGHNT and CDR2 FRNRAP. V lost 6 bases and J 2 bases, leaving 5 bases between the germline ends. This CDR3 has 12 amino acids. The clonotype was recovered from a female donor in good health, enrolled as a control in a pregnancy study. The chain couples TRBV12-5 to TRBJ1-3; D ambiguous. The source was peripheral blood, collected after pregnancy. The CDR3 DNA reads TGTGCTAGTGGACCGGCTGGAAACACCATATATTTT. Encoded protein: CASGPAGNTIYF.